This record looks at one TCR beta chain sequence and its context. This sample was taken from a study of blood T cell repertoires in COVID-19. The repertoire was sequenced with immunoSEQ multiplex PCR; TCRdb's copy has only in-frame clones and lacks some. The sample consists of some 320,000 clones, about 91% of them appearing once. The V gene's germline CDR1 is MNHEY and CDR2 SMNVEV (reference sequence). V shed 3 bases and J shed 7 bases, with 15 bases lying between them. This CDR3 has 14 residues. The clonotype comes from a woman under 40 who had recovered from COVID-19. Sequencing input: peripheral blood. The rearrangement links TRBV27 to TRBJ2-5; the D gene is possibly TRBD2 (5 bases). The chain's CDR3 is CASSFRRKEGTQYF. The CDR3 bases are TGTGCCAGCAGTTTTCGGCGGAAAGAGGGGACCCAGTACTTC.